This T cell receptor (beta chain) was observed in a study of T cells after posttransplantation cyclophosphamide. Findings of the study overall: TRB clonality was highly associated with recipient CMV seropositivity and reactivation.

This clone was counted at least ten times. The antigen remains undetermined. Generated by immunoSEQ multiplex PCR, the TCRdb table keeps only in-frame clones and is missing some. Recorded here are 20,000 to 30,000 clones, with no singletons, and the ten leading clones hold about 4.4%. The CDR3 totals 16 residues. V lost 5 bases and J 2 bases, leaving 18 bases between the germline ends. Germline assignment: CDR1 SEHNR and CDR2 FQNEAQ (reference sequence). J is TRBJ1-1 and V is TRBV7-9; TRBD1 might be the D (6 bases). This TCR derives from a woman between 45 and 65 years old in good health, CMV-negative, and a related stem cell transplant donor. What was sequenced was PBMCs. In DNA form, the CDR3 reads TGTGCCAGCAGCGAGACGGCGGGCAGGGGTAACACTGAAGCTTTCTTT. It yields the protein CASSETAGRGNTEAFF.